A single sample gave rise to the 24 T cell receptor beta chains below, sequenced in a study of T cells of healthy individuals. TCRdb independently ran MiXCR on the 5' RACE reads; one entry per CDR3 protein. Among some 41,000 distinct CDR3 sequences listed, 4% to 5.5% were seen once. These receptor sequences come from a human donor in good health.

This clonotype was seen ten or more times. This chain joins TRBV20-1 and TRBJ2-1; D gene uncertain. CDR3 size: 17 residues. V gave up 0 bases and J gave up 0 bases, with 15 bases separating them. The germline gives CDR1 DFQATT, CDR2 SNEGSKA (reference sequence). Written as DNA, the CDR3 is TGCAGTGCTAGAGATTCGCAGCGATTAAGCTCCTACAATGAGCAGTTCTTC. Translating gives CSARDSQRLSSYNEQFF.

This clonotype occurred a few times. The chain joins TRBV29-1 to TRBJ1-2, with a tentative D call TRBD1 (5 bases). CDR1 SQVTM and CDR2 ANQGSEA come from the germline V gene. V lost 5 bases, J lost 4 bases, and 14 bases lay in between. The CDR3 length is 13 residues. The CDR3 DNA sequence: TGCAGCGTTCCACCCCAGGGCCCCTATGGCTACACCTTC. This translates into CSVPPQGPYGYTF.

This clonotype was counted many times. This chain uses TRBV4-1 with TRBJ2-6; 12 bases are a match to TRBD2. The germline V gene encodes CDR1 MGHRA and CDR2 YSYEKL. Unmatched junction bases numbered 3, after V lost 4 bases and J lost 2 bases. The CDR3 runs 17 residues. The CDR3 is CASSRLAGGPGANVLTF. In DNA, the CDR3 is TGCGCCAGCAGCCGCCTAGCGGGGGGGCCTGGGGCCAACGTCCTGACTTTC.

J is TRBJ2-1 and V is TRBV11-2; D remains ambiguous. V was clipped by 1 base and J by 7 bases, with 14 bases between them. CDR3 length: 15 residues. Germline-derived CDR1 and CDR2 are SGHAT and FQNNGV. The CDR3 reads CASSLGPPSQNEQFF. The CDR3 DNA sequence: TGTGCCAGCAGCTTAGGACCCCCTAGTCAGAATGAGCAGTTCTTC. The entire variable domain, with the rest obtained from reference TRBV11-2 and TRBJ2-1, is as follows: EAGVAQSPRYKIIEKRQSVAFWCNPISGHATLYWYQQILGQGPKLLIQFQNNGVVDDSQLPKDRFSAERLKGVDSTLKIQPAKLEDSAVYLCASSLGPPSQNEQFFGPGTRLTVL.

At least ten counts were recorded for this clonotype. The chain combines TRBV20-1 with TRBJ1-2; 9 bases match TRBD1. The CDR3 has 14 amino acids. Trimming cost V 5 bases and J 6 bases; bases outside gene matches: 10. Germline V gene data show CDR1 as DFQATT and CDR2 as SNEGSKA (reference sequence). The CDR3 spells CSAAPGQGWDGYTF. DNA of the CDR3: TGCAGTGCTGCTCCGGGACAGGGTTGGGATGGCTACACCTTC.

CDR3 protein: CASRLGASSYNSPLHF. The CDR3 bases are TGTGCCAGCAGGCTGGGGGCGAGCTCCTATAATTCACCCCTCCACTTT. The chain uses TRBV13 and TRBJ1-6; D might be TRBD1 (6 bases). Germline assignment: CDR1 PRHDT and CDR2 FYEKMQ (reference sequence). The ends were cut back, 6 bases at V and 0 bases at J, with 12 bases in the middle. The CDR3 length is 16 residues.

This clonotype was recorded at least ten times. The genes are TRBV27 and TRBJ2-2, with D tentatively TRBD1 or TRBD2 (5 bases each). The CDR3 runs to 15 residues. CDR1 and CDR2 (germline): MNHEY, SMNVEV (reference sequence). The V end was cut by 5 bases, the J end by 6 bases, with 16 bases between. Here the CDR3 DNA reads TGTGCCAGCAGTCCCAGGGACGGTCGATCCGGGGAGCTGTTTTTT. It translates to CASSPRDGRSGELFF.

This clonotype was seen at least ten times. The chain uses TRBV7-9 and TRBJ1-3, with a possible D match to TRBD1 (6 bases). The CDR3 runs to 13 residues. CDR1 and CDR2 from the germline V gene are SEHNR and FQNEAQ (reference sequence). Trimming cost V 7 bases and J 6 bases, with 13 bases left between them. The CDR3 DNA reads TGTGCCAGCAACATAGAGGGGGTAAACACCATATATTTT. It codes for CASNIEGVNTIYF.

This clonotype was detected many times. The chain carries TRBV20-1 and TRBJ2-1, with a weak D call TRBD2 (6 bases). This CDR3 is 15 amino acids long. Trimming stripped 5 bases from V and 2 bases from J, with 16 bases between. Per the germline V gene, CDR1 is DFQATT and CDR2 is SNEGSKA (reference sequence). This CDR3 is CSARRLEGTYNEQFF. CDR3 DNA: TGCAGTGCTCGCAGACTAGAGGGGACCTACAATGAGCAGTTCTTC.

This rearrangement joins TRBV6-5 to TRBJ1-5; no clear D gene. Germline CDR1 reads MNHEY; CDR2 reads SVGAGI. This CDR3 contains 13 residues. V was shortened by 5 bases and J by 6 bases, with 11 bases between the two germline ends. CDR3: CASSPVGLQPQHF. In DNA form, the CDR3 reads TGTGCCAGCAGTCCCGTGGGTCTTCAGCCCCAGCATTTT.

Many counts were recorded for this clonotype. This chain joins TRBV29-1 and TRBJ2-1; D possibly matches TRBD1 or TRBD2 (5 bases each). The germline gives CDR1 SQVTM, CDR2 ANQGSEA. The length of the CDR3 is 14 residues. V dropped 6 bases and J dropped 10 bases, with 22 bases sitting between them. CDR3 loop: CSVQVGAAQREQFF. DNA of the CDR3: TGCAGCGTCCAGGTTGGGGCAGCCCAGCGGGAGCAGTTCTTC.

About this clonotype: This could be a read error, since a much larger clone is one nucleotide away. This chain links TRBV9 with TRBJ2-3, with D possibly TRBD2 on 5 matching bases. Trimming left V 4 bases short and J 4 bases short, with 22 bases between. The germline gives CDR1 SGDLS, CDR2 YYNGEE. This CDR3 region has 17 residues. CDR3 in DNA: TGTGCCAGCAGCAGGGCCGATTGGCGGGTGGGGTCAGATACGCAGTATTTT. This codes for CASSRADWRVGSDTQYF.

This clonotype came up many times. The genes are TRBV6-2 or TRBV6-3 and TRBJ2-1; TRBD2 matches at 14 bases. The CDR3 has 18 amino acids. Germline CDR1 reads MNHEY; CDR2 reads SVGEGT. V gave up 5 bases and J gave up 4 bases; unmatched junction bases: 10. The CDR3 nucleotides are TGTGCCAGCAGTACGCCCCCGGGACTAGCGGGAGTTTACAATGAGCAGTTCTTC. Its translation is CASSTPPGLAGVYNEQFF.

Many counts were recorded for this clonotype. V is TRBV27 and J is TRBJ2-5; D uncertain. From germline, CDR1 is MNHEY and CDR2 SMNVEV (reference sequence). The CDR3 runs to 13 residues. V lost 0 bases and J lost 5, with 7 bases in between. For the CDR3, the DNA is TGTGCCAGCAGTTTATCGCTGGGGGAGACCCAGTACTTC. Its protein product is CASSLSLGETQYF.

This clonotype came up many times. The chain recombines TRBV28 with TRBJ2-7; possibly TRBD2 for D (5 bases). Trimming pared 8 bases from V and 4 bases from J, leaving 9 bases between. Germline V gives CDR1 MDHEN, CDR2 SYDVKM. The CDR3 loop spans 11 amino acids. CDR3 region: CASPRGYEQYF. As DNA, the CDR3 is TGTGCCAGCCCACGAGGGTACGAGCAGTACTTC.

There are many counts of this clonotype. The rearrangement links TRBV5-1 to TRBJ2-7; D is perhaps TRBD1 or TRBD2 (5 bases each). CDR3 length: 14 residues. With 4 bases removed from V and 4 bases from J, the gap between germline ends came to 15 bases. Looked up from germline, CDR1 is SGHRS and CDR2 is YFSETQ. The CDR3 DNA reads TGCGCCAGCAGCCCAGGGACGGCATGGTACGAGCAGTACTTC. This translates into CASSPGTAWYEQYF.

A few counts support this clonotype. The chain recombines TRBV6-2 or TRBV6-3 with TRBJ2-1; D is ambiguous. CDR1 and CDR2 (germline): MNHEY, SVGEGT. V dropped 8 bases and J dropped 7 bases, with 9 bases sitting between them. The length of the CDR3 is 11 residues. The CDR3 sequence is CASGSLNEQFF. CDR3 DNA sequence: TGTGCCAGCGGCTCGCTAAATGAGCAGTTCTTC.

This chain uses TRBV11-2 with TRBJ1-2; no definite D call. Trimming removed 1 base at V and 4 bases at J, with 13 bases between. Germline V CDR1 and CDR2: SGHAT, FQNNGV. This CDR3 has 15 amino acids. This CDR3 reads CASSLVTYRVYGYTF. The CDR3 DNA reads TGTGCCAGCAGCTTAGTAACTTATCGGGTCTATGGCTACACCTTC.

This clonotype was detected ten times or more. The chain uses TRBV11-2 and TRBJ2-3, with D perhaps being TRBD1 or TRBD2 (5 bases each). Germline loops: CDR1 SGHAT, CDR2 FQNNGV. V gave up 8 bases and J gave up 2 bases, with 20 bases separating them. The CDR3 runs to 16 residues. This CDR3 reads CASSATGLGYTDTQYF. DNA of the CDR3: TGTGCCAGCTCGGCGACGGGGCTAGGCTACACAGATACGCAGTATTTT.

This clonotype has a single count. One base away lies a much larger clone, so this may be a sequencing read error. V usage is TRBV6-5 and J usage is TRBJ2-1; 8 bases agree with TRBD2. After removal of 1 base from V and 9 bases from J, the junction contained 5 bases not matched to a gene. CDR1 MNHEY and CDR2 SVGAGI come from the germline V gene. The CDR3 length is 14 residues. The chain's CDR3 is CASSYLAGFSEQFF. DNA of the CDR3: TGTGCCAGCAGTTACTTAGCGGGATTCAGTGAGCAGTTCTTC.

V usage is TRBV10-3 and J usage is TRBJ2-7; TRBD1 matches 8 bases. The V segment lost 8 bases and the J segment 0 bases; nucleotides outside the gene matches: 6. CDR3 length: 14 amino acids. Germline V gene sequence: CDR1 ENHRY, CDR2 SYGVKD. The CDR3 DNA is TGTGCCATCGGGGACAGGATTAGCTCCTACGAGCAGTACTTC. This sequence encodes CAIGDRISSYEQYF.

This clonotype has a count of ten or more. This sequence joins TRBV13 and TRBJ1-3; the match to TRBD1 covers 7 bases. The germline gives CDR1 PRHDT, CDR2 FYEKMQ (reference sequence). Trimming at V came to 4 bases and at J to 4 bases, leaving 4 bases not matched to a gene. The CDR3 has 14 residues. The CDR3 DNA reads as TGTGCCAGCAGCTCCGGGACAGCGGGAAACACCATATATTTT. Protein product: CASSSGTAGNTIYF.

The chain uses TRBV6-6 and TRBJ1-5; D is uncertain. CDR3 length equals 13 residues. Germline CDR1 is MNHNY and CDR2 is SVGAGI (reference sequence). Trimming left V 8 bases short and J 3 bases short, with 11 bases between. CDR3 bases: TGTGCCAGCGTGAAGGACTACAATCAGCCCCAGCATTTT. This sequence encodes CASVKDYNQPQHF.

The CDR3 nucleotides read TGTGCCACCAGTCCACTTAATTCACCCCTCCACTTT. It encodes CATSPLNSPLHF. The rearrangement links TRBV15 to TRBJ1-6; D is ambiguous. The CDR3 runs to 12 residues. Trimming removed 6 bases at V and 6 bases at J, with 6 bases between. The germline CDR1 and CDR2 sequences are LNHNV and YYDKDF (reference sequence).